The 27 T cell receptor beta chains below come from one sample, sequenced in a study of regulatory T cells in long-lasting Graves disease. Noted time point: persistent/refractory GD, antithyroid drugs over 5 years with positive TRAb. The TCR library used RNA extracted from PBMCs. The TCR beta library used iRepertoire HTBI primers with Arm-PCR amplification of CDR3. TCRdb fed the multiplex PCR reads into MiXCR, producing one record per CDR3 protein. The sample lists some 330,000 distinct CDR3 sequences, roughly 20% occurring once. The input for sequencing was peripheral blood mononuclear cells (PBMCs), taken when the disease was refractory, from a patient treated with antithyroid drugs. These receptors were obtained from a woman in her thirties or forties with Graves disease.

The genes are TRBV9 and TRBJ1-1; no firm D call. V lost 5 bases, J lost 1 base, and 12 bases lay in between. Germline CDR1 reads SGDLS; CDR2 reads YYNGEE. The CDR3 loop spans 14 amino acids. CDR3 amino acids: CASSLTYRNTEAFF. For the CDR3, the DNA is TGTGCCAGCAGTCTAACCTATCGGAACACTGAAGCTTTCTTT. Complete variable domain (other parts from reference TRBV9 and TRBJ1-1): DSGVTQTPKHLITATGQRVTLRCSPRSGDLSVYWYQQSLDQGLQFLIQYYNGEERAKGNILERFSAQQFPDLHSELNLSSLELGDSALYFCASSLTYRNTEAFFGQGTRLTVV.

The J gene is TRBJ2-7, the V gene TRBV5-1; a weak D match, TRBD1 (6 bases). CDR3 length equals 15 residues. V shed 5 bases and J shed 0 bases, with 15 bases lying between them. Germline assignment: CDR1 SGHRS and CDR2 YFSETQ. This CDR3 is CASSPQTGSSYEQYF. DNA of the CDR3: TGCGCCAGCAGTCCCCAAACAGGGAGCTCCTACGAGCAGTACTTC.

A note on this clonotype: A read error is possible here, since a much larger clone lies one base away. This sequence joins TRBV11-2 and TRBJ1-4, with no clear D. Germline assignment: CDR1 SGHAT and CDR2 FQNNGV. The CDR3 spans 13 residues. V lost 4 bases to trimming and J lost 7 bases, with 10 bases between them. The CDR3 sequence: CASSSGESEKLFF. CDR3 bases: TGTGCCAGCAGCTCGGGAGAAAGTGAAAAACTGTTTTTT.

A note on this clonotype: A much bigger clone sits one base away, suggesting this may be a read error. J is TRBJ1-5 and V is TRBV30; D call uncertain. The CDR3 is 13 amino acids. The germline gives CDR1 GTSNPN, CDR2 SVGIG (reference sequence). The CDR3: CVWSGDSNQPQHF. CDR3 coding DNA: TGTGTCTGGAGTGGGGATAGCAATCAGCCCCAGCATTTT.

This clonotype turned up a few times. The chain recombines TRBV20-1 with TRBJ2-3; 8 bases are a match to TRBD1. CDR3 length: 14 residues. Germline lookup yields CDR1 DFQATT and CDR2 SNEGSKA (reference sequence). The V gene end was trimmed by 5 bases and the J gene end by 7 bases; junction bases not matched to a gene: 11. CDR3: CSAPRTGTTNTQYF. CDR3 nucleotide sequence: TGCAGTGCTCCCCGGACAGGGACCACGAATACGCAGTATTTT.

The rearrangement links TRBV5-1 to TRBJ2-2, with a tentative D call TRBD2 (6 bases). Trimming cost V 4 bases and J 2 bases, with 15 bases left between them. Germline V gene sequence: CDR1 SGHRS, CDR2 YFSETQ. This CDR3 has 16 amino acids. CDR3 DNA: TGCGCCAGCAGCCAACTAGCAAAGACTAACACCGGGGAGCTGTTTTTT. Translation gives CASSQLAKTNTGELFF.

This clonotype was seen just once. V and J are TRBV2 and TRBJ2-1; possibly TRBD2 for D (6 bases). Deletions cut 11 bases from V and 7 bases from J, with 15 bases between. This CDR3 region has 12 residues. Germline V CDR1 and CDR2: SNHLY, FYNNEI. CDR3 region: CALGPSGNEQFF. CDR3 bases: TGTGCCCTCGGGCCCAGCGGGAATGAGCAGTTCTTC.

The chain has TRBV5-1 and TRBJ2-7; 12 bases align to TRBD1. Germline V gene sequence: CDR1 SGHRS, CDR2 YFSETQ. The CDR3 contains 16 residues. With 2 bases clipped from V and 5 bases from J, the junction kept 8 bases outside the gene matches. The CDR3 protein is CASSLYPGQGAHEQYF. CDR3 coding DNA: TGCGCCAGCAGCTTATATCCGGGACAGGGGGCCCACGAGCAGTACTTC.

The V call is TRBV6-2 or TRBV6-3, the J call TRBJ2-1, with D possibly TRBD2 on 6 matching bases. Germline-derived CDR1 and CDR2 are MNHEY and SVGEGT. The CDR3 spans 12 residues. The V end lost 6 bases, the J end lost 9 bases, and 12 bases lay between the germline ends. CDR3 in DNA: TGTGCCAGCAGCCGGGGACTTATTGAGCAGTTCTTC. Translating it yields CASSRGLIEQFF.

The J gene is TRBJ2-7, the V gene TRBV4-2; a possible D gene is TRBD1 (6 bases). Germline V gene sequence: CDR1 LGHNA, CDR2 YNFKEQ. V lost 4 bases and J lost 6, with 13 bases in between. The CDR3 runs to 13 residues. CDR3 nucleotide sequence: TGTGCCAGCAGCCCCAACAGGGTTGCCGAGCAGTACTTC. Its translation: CASSPNRVAEQYF.

This clonotype was observed a handful of times. The chain carries TRBV14 and TRBJ2-2; TRBD1 matches at 9 bases. Trimming cost V 0 bases and J 7 bases; bases outside gene matches: 6. The germline gives CDR1 SGHDN, CDR2 FVKESK. The CDR3 is made up of 16 amino acids. CDR3 loop: CASSQEGTGRGGELFF. The CDR3 DNA reads TGTGCCAGCAGCCAAGAAGGGACAGGGCGAGGCGGGGAGCTGTTTTTT.

The J gene is TRBJ1-5, the V gene TRBV19; D gene ambiguous. This CDR3 spans 13 amino acids. Germline V gene data show CDR1 as LNHDA and CDR2 as SQIVND (reference sequence). V lost 5 bases, J lost 7 bases, and 12 bases lay in between. The chain's CDR3 is CASSSAGFQPQHF. DNA for the CDR3: TGTGCCAGTAGTTCCGCCGGATTCCAGCCCCAGCATTTT.

This clonotype was seen at least ten times. V and J are TRBV20-1 and TRBJ1-5; no firm D call. Germline CDR1 reads DFQATT; CDR2 reads SNEGSKA (reference sequence). The CDR3 consists of 14 residues. Trimming left V 5 bases short and J 6 bases short, with 17 bases between. The CDR3 here is CSADPDPLGQPQHF. The CDR3 DNA reads TGCAGTGCTGACCCTGACCCGTTGGGTCAGCCCCAGCATTTT.

In this sample, this clonotype turned up many times. The V gene is TRBV27, the J gene TRBJ1-6; no firm D call. The CDR3 runs to 14 residues. The germline CDR1 and CDR2 sequences are MNHEY and SMNVEV (reference sequence). The germline V and J ends were trimmed by 8 bases and 10 bases, with 18 bases remaining between them. The CDR3 sequence is CASGLAPSSSPLHF. CDR3 bases: TGTGCCAGCGGATTAGCCCCATCCTCCTCACCCCTCCACTTT.

This clonotype was detected many times. This chain links TRBV7-8 with TRBJ2-7; 9 nucleotides match TRBD1. The V and J ends lost 2 bases and 3 bases, in that order; junction bases with no gene match: 5. Per germline, CDR1 SGHVS and CDR2 FQNEAQ. CDR3 length: 15 amino acids. CDR3 bases: TGTGCCAGCAGCTTAAGGGTGGACAGGGGCTACGAGCAGTACTTC. Translation gives CASSLRVDRGYEQYF.

This clonotype was recorded many times. The chain carries TRBV6-5 and TRBJ1-1; D unresolved. The germline CDR1 and CDR2 sequences are MNHEY and SVGAGI. The CDR3 loop spans 16 amino acids. The V end was cut by 3 bases, the J end by 10 bases, with 24 bases between. The CDR3 sequence: CASSYRGLGNLKVAFF. The CDR3 region has the DNA TGTGCCAGCAGTTATCGAGGGTTGGGGAACCTGAAAGTAGCTTTCTTT.

This clonotype was detected ten times or more. The chain links TRBV28 to TRBJ2-2; 13 bases line up with TRBD2. Germline CDR1 and CDR2: MDHEN and SYDVKM. The CDR3 spans 16 residues. Losses at the gene ends were 5 bases for V and 8 bases for J; bases not matched to a gene: 8. CDR3 nucleotides: TGTGCCAGCAGTCCGACTAGCGGGAGGAATTCGGGGGAGCTGTTTTTT. Protein sequence: CASSPTSGRNSGELFF.

The V gene is TRBV5-1, the J gene TRBJ2-7; TRBD2 matches at 10 bases. CDR3 length equals 17 residues. Per germline, CDR1 SGHRS and CDR2 YFSETQ. V gave up 1 base and J gave up 2 bases; unmatched junction bases: 9. The CDR3 here is CASSLYASGSAPYEQYF. In DNA, the CDR3 is TGCGCCAGCAGCTTGTACGCTAGCGGGAGCGCCCCCTACGAGCAGTACTTC.

The chain joins TRBV7-3 to TRBJ2-3; TRBD1 matches at 10 bases. CDR1 and CDR2 from the germline V gene are SGHTA and FQGTGA. The V and J ends lost 5 bases and 4 bases, in that order; junction bases with no gene match: 6. This CDR3 has 15 residues. The CDR3 DNA is TGTGCCAGCAGCGTGACAGGGGGCGCAGCAGATACGCAGTATTTT. Translated, it gives CASSVTGGAADTQYF.

This clonotype was counted between two and nine times. The chain links TRBV25-1 to TRBJ1-2, with D maybe TRBD1 (5 bases). CDR1 is MGHDK, CDR2 SYGVNS, per germline. Trimming took 6 bases from V and 6 from J, leaving 14 bases between them. The CDR3 loop spans 13 amino acids. The CDR3 DNA is TGTGCCAGCAGCGACCCCCAGGGAAATGGCTACACCTTC. This encodes CASSDPQGNGYTF.

The V call is TRBV14, the J call TRBJ2-2, with a tentative D call TRBD1 (6 bases). Per germline, CDR1 SGHDN and CDR2 FVKESK. The CDR3 consists of 15 residues. Trimming removed 4 bases from V and 0 bases from J, with 9 bases in between. The CDR3 loop is CASSPQGSNTGELFF. The CDR3, as DNA: TGTGCCAGCAGCCCACAGGGCTCGAACACCGGGGAGCTGTTTTTT.

Points on this clonotype: Possible read error: a much larger clone is one base away. Since no conserved phenylalanine or tryptophan closes the CDR3, a read error is the likely cause. The DNA for the CDR3 is TGTGCCAGCAGTTTACGCCCCTTCAGTGATATGGATACGCAGTATTTA. Amino acid sequence: CASSLRPFSDMDTQYL. The chain has TRBV12-3 or TRBV12-4 and TRBJ2-3, with D uncertain. The CDR3 totals 16 residues. With 2 bases removed from V and 6 bases from J, the gap between germline ends came to 18 bases.

This clonotype was counted between two and nine times. The chain is built from TRBV20-1 and TRBJ2-5; D possibly corresponds to TRBD1 (7 bases). Per the germline V gene, CDR1 is DFQATT and CDR2 is SNEGSKA (reference sequence). The CDR3 sequence is 13 residues long. V lost 2 bases and J 5 bases, leaving 12 bases between the germline ends. In DNA, the CDR3 is TGCAGTGCTAGAATCCCAGGGGGGGAGACCCAGTACTTC. Amino acids: CSARIPGGETQYF.

This clonotype has more than one count but fewer than ten. In DNA, the CDR3 is TGTGCCAGCAGCTTGTGGACAGGGGACGATGAAAAACTGTTTTTT. Residues: CASSLWTGDDEKLFF. The rearrangement uses TRBV5-6 and TRBJ1-4, with 9 bases lining up with TRBD1. Germline V lookup: CDR1 SGHDT, CDR2 YYEEEE. J gave up 6 bases and V 1 base, and 4 bases lay outside the gene matches. CDR3 size: 15 residues.

The rearrangement uses TRBV5-4 and TRBJ2-7; 11 bases fit TRBD2. This CDR3 has 16 residues. The V gene's germline CDR1 is SGHNT and CDR2 YYREEE (reference sequence). Germline trimming cut 5 bases from V and 3 bases from J; bases unmatched to any gene: 10. CDR3 region: CASSRSGGLADYEQYF. In DNA form, the CDR3 reads TGTGCCAGCAGTCGGTCGGGGGGACTAGCGGACTACGAGCAGTACTTC.

This clonotype was observed a few times. The V and J genes are TRBV6-1 and TRBJ2-7; 13 bases are a match to TRBD2. The CDR3 covers 16 residues. J gave up 3 bases and V 6 bases, and 8 bases lay outside the gene matches. Germline V CDR1 and CDR2: MNHNS, SASEGT. The chain's CDR3 is CASRTWTSGSVYEQYF. CDR3 nucleotide sequence: TGTGCCAGCAGAACCTGGACTAGCGGGAGTGTCTACGAGCAGTACTTC.

As to this clonotype: A read error may be the cause here, since a much bigger clone is one base away. CDR3 in amino acids: CAGSYSQNRKTIEAFF. The CDR3 DNA sequence: TGTGCCGGCAGTTACTCGCAGAATCGGAAAACGATTGAAGCTTTCTTT. The chain is built from TRBV6-5 and TRBJ1-1; no definite D call. The germline gives CDR1 MNHEY, CDR2 SVGAGI. The CDR3 spans 16 residues.